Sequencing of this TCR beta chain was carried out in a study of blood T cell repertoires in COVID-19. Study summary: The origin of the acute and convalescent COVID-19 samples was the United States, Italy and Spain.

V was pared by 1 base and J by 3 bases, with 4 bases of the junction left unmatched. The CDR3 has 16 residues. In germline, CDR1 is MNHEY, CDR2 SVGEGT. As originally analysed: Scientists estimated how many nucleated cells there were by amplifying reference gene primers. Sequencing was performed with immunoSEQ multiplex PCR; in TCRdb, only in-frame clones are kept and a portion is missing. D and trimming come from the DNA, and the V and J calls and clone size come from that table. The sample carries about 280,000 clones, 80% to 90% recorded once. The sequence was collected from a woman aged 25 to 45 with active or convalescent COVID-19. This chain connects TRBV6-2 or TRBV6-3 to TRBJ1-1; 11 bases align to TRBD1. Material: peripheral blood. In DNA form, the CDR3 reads TGTGCCAGCAGTTACTACCGGGACAGGGGGGACACTGAAGCTTTCTTT. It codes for CASSYYRDRGDTEAFF.